Described below is a single T cell receptor beta chain sequence and its context. As yet, its antigen is unknown. TCRdb's table, derived via immunoSEQ multiplex PCR, lists solely in-frame clones and lacks some. This repertoire shows about 1,800,000 clones, approximately 95% found once; its top ten account for approximately 1%. Naivety among CD8 cells was defined by CD45RO negativity and positive CCR7 selection, thereby excluding terminally differentiated effector memory CD45RA+ cells. This record comes from a study of shared clonotypes between healthy human individuals. Notes on the study in general: Larger estimated richness was generally recorded for naive subsets relative to memory subsets.

The CDR3 contains 15 residues. Germline assignment: CDR1 LGHNA and CDR2 YSLEER. The V gene end was trimmed by 5 bases and the J gene end by 4 bases; junction bases not matched to a gene: 5. The source of this sequence is a man between 18 and 29 years old in good health. Sample: naive CD8+ T cells sorted from blood. V gene TRBV4-3 combines with J gene TRBJ1-6; 7 bases are shared with TRBD1. This CDR3 reads CASSITGDYNSPLHF. CDR3 nucleotide sequence: TGCGCCAGCAGCATTACAGGGGATTATAATTCACCCCTCCACTTT.